The rows below give T cell receptor beta chains drawn from one sample of a study of early T cells in non-severe SARS-CoV-2 infection. Each CDR3 protein is one row after TCRdb ran MiXCR on the 5' RACE reads. The sample contains tens of thousands of distinct CDR3 sequences, more than 8.5% of which appear only once. Input material: whole blood. The receptors stem from an adult who was a healthcare worker with PCR-confirmed SARS-CoV-2 infection or an uninfected control (not recorded which). CDR3s include the opening cysteine and the closing phenylalanine or tryptophan.

>TRBV7-9|TRBJ2-3|15
CASSRGGSPTDTQYF
>TRBV24-1|TRBJ2-2|13
CATEDTIPGELFF
>TRBV28|TRBJ1-1|15
CASSFPGGGNTEAFF
>TRBV29-1|TRBJ2-7|13
CSVRRDTTYEQYF
>TRBV4-3|TRBJ2-1|15
CASSQEGGVYNEQFF
>TRBV28|TRBJ1-2|11
CASSHTNGYTF
>TRBV30|TRBJ1-1|11
CAYSGNTEAFF
>TRBV7-2|TRBJ1-1|14
CASSPRQRNTEAFF
>TRBV24-1|TRBJ1-2|14
CATSDFQDLYGYTF
>TRBV6-2/TRBV6-3|TRBJ2-5|13
CASSSEAASNRYF
>TRBV7-9|TRBJ2-7|16
CASSSMDGGPTYEQYF
>TRBV7-7|TRBJ2-3|14
CASSLHSSTDTQYF
>TRBV28|TRBJ1-5|16
CASSRRDSYSNQPQHF
>TRBV3-1|TRBJ2-3|13
CASSQDTPDTQYF
>TRBV3-1|TRBJ2-7|16
CASRQASSGRVREQYF
>TRBV7-2|TRBJ1-3|16
CASTLKTTAYGNTIYF
>TRBV5-1|TRBJ2-2|13
CASRGPRTGELFF
>TRBV28|TRBJ2-5|17
CASRDGTSGRLVETQYF
>TRBV29-1|TRBJ2-5|12
CSVEEMDVTQYF
>TRBV20-1|TRBJ2-2|17
CSASTSSAGGYTGELFF
>TRBV21-1|TRBJ2-7|16
CASSPPAGQGSYEQYF
>TRBV28|TRBJ2-7|13
CASSPSRGYEQYF
>TRBV7-2|TRBJ2-3|16
CASSLTLAGVADTQYF
>TRBV5-1|TRBJ2-3|15
CASSSLGTSTDTQYF
>TRBV20-1|TRBJ2-1|14
CSALGRRLGDEQFF
>TRBV12-3/TRBV12-4|TRBJ2-7|15
CASSLGGYLAYEQYF
>TRBV12-3/TRBV12-4|TRBJ2-7|13
CASSQEDRDKQYF
>TRBV13|TRBJ2-3|14
CASSLGDTPDTQYF
>TRBV5-1|TRBJ1-6|13
CASSVGYNSPLHF
>TRBV6-2/TRBV6-3|TRBJ2-1|14
CASKVTPAYNEQFF
>TRBV3-1|TRBJ2-7|14
CASSQGRRNYEQYF
>TRBV6-6|TRBJ1-1|13
CASSSQGVDEAFF
>TRBV6-2/TRBV6-3|TRBJ2-2|11
CASSRRGELFF
>TRBV28|TRBJ1-2|17
CASRVGLLSGRDYGYTF
>TRBV7-2|TRBJ2-5|15
CASSLVAGDRETQYF
>TRBV6-2/TRBV6-3|TRBJ2-3|17
CASSYSFGRSAQNTQYF
>TRBV12-3/TRBV12-4|TRBJ2-2|17
CASSTTGLAGGTGELFF
>TRBV29-1|TRBJ1-4|13
CSVMRTGDEKLFF
>TRBV28|TRBJ2-7|14
CASQPVGGFYEQYF
>TRBV29-1|TRBJ2-7|13
CSARGVYLYEQYF
>TRBV27|TRBJ2-3|15
CASSLWAELTDTQYF
>TRBV5-4|TRBJ2-5|15
CASSLGDRGRETQYF
>TRBV27|TRBJ2-5|16
CASSTLSGSNQETQYF
>TRBV28|TRBJ2-7|15
CASSPIGTGTHEQYF